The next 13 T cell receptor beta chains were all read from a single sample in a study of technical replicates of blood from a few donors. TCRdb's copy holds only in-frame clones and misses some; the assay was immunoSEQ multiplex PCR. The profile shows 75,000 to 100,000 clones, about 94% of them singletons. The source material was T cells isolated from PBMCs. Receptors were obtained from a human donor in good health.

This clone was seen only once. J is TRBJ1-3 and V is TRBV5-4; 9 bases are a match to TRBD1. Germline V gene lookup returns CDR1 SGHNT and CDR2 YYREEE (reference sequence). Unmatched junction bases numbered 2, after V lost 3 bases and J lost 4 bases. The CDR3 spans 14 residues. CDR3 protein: CASSSGTGGNTIYF. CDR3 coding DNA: TGTGCCAGCAGCTCCGGGACAGGGGGAAACACCATATATTTT.

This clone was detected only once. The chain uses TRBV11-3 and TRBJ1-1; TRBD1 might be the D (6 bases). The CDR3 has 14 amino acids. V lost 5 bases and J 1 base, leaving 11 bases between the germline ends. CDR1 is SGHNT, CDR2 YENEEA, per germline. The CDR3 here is CASSAWGQNTEAFF. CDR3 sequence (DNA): TGTGCCAGCAGCGCATGGGGGCAGAACACTGAAGCTTTCTTT.

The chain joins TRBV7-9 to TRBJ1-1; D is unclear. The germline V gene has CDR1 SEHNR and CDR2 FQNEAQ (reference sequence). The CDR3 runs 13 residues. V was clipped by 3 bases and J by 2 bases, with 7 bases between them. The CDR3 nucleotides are TGTGCCAGCAGCTTCAGACTTAACACTGAAGCTTTCTTT. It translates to CASSFRLNTEAFF.

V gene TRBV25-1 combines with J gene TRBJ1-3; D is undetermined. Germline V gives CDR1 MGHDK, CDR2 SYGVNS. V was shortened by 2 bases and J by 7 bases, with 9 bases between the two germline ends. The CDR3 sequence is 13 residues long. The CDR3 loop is CASSEGGGNTIYF. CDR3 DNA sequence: TGTGCCAGCAGTGAAGGCGGTGGCAACACCATATATTTT.

The CDR3 reads CASSSPGRGTEAFF. The CDR3 DNA reads as TGTGCCAGTAGTTCTCCCGGTCGGGGGACCGAAGCTTTCTTT. J is TRBJ1-1 and V is TRBV19, with D perhaps matching TRBD1 (5 bases). The CDR3 is 14 residues long. Germline loops: CDR1 LNHDA, CDR2 SQIVND (reference sequence). Deletions cut 5 bases from V and 8 bases from J, with 18 bases between.

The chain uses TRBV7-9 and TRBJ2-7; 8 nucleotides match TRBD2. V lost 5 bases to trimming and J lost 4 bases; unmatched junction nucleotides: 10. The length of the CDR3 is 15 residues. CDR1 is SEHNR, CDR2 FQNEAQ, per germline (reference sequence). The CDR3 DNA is TGTGCCAGCAGCCCACGGGCGGGGGGCACGTACGAGCAGTACTTC. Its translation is CASSPRAGGTYEQYF.

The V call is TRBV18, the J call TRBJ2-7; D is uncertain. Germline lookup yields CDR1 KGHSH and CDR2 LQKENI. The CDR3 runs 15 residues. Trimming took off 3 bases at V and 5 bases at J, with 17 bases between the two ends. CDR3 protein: CASSPHVEQAHEQYF. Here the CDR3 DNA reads TGTGCCAGCTCACCGCACGTGGAGCAAGCCCACGAGCAGTACTTC.

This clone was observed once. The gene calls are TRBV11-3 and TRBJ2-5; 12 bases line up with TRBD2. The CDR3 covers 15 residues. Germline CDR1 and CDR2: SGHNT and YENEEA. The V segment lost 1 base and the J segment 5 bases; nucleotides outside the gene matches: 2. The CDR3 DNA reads TGTGCCAGCAGCTTAGGACTAGCGGGAGAGGAGACCCAGTACTTC. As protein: CASSLGLAGEETQYF.

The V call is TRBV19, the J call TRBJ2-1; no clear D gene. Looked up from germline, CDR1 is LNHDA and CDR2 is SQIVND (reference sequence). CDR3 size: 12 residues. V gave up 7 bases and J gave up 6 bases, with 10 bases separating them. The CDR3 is CASTDWRNEQFF. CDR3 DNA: TGTGCCAGTACCGACTGGCGCAATGAGCAGTTCTTC.

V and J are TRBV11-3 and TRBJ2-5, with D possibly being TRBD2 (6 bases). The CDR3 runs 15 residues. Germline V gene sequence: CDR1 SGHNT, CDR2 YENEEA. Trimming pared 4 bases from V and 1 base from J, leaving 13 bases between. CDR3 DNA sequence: TGTGCCAGCAGCTCATTAGCGGAGCGCCAAGAGACCCAGTACTTC. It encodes CASSSLAERQETQYF.

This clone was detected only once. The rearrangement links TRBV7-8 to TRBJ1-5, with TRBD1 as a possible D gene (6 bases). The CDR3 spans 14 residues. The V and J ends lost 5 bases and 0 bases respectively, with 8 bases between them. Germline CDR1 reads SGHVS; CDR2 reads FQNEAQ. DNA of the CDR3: TGTGCCAGCAGCCCAGGGGATAGCAATCAGCCCCAGCATTTT. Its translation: CASSPGDSNQPQHF.

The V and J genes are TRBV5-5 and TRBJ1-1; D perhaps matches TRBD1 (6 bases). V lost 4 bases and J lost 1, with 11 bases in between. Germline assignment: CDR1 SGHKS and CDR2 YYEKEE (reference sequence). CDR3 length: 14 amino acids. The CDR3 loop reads CASSQRTANTEAFF. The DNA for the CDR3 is TGTGCCAGCAGCCAGCGGACAGCGAACACTGAAGCTTTCTTT.

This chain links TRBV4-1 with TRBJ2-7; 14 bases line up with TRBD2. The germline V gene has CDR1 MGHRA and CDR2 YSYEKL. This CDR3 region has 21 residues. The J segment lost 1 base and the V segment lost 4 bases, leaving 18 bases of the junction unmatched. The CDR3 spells CASSRGPQFGTSGSPSYEQYF. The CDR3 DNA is TGCGCCAGCAGCCGTGGACCCCAGTTCGGGACTAGCGGGAGTCCATCCTACGAGCAGTACTTC.